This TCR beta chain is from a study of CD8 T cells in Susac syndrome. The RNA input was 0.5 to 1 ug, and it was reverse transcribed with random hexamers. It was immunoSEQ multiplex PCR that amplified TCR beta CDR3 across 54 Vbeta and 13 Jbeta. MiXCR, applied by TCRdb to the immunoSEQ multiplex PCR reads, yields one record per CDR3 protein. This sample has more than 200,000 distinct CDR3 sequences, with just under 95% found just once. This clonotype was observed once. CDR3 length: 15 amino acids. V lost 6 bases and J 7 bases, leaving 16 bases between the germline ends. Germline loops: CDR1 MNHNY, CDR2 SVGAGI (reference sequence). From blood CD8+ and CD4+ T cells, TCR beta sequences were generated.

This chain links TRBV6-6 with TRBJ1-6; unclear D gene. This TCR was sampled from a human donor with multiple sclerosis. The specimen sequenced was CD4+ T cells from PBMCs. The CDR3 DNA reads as TGTGCCAGCAGCCCTGCAGGAGGGAAGAATTCACCCCTCCACTTT. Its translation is CASSPAGGKNSPLHF.